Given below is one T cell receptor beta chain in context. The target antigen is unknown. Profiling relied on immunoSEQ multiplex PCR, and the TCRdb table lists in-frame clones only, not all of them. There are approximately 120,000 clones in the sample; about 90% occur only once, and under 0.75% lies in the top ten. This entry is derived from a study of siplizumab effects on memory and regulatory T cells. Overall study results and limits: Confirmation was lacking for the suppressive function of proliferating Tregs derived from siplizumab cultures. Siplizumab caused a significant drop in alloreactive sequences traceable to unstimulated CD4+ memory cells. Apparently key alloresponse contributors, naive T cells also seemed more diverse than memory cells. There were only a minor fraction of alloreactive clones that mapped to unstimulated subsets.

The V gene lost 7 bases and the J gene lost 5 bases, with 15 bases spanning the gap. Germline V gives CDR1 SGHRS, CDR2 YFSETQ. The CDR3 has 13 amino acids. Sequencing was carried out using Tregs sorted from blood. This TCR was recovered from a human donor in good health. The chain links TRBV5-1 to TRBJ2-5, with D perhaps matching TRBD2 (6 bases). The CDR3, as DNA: TGCGCCAGCGCCGGAGGGTCGAGGGAGACCCAGTACTTC. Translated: CASAGGSRETQYF. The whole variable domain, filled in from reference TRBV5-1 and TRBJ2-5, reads KAGVTQTPRYLIKTRGQQVTLSCSPISGHRSVSWYQQTPGQGLQFLFEYFSETQRNKGNFPGRFSGRQFSNSRSEMNVSTLELGDSALYLCASAGGSRETQYFGPGTRLLVL.